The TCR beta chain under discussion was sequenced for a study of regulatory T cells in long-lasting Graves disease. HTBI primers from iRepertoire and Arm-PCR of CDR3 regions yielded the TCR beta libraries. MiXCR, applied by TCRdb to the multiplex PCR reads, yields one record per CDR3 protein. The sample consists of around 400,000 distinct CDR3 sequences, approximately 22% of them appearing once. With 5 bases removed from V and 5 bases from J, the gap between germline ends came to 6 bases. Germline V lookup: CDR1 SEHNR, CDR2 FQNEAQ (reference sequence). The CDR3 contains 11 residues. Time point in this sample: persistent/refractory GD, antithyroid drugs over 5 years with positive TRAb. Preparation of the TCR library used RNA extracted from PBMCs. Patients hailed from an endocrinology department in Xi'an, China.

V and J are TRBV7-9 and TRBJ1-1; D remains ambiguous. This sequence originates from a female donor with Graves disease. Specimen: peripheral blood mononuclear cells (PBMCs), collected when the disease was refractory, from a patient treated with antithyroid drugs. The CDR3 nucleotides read TGTGCCAGCAGCGAGTGGACTGAAGCTTTCTTT. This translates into CASSEWTEAFF.